Listed below are T cell receptor beta chains from one sample, sequenced in a study of Graves' ophthalmopathy and Graves' hyperthyroidism. Each CDR3 protein gets one entry after TCRdb re-called the multiplex PCR reads with MiXCR. The table has under 250,000 distinct CDR3 sequences, around a fifth seen once; the top ten hold around 40%. The specimen sequenced was peripheral blood. These receptors all come from a woman between 50 and 59 years old with Graves' ophthalmopathy. Both conserved end residues are part of each CDR3. Each record gives: J gene, D gene, V gene, CDR3 length, CDR3 protein. D genes are given only for firm matches.

J: TRBJ1-2
D: -
V: TRBV11-2
length: 12
CDR3: CASSLPGYGYTF

J: TRBJ1-1
D: -
V: TRBV5-1
length: 12
CDR3: CASSFEGLEAFF

J: TRBJ1-2
D: -
V: TRBV19
length: 18
CDR3: CASSTRDTLMTTAYGYTF

J: TRBJ1-1
D: TRBD1
V: TRBV11-2
length: 17
CDR3: CASSLIVTGGRNTEAFF

J: TRBJ1-2
D: TRBD1
V: TRBV12-3/TRBV12-4
length: 15
CDR3: CASTVHGQGADGYTF

J: TRBJ2-7
D: -
V: TRBV12-3/TRBV12-4
length: 13
CDR3: CASTLQGNYEQYF

J: TRBJ2-7
D: TRBD2
V: TRBV12-3/TRBV12-4
length: 14
CDR3: CSSSLGSGAYEQYF

J: TRBJ1-3
D: -
V: TRBV25-1
length: 15
CDR3: CASSEWGSSGNTIYF

J: TRBJ2-5
D: -
V: TRBV19
length: 15
CDR3: CASSIGGPLQETQYF

J: TRBJ1-2
D: TRBD1
V: TRBV3-1
length: 12
CDR3: CASSPTGEGYTF

J: TRBJ2-5
D: -
V: TRBV24-1
length: 14
CDR3: CATSDHGIFETQYF

J: TRBJ2-2
D: -
V: TRBV7-3
length: 16
CDR3: CASSSVTRARPGELFF

J: TRBJ2-4
D: -
V: TRBV3-1
length: 17
CDR3: CASSHPVGRSAKNIQYF

J: TRBJ1-2
D: -
V: TRBV20-1
length: 13
CDR3: CSARREEGYGYTF

J: TRBJ1-5
D: -
V: TRBV6-5
length: 15
CDR3: CASSYSSQPGKPQHF

J: TRBJ2-7
D: -
V: TRBV25-1
length: 14
CDR3: CASSAGLPLDEQYF

J: TRBJ1-1
D: -
V: TRBV3-1
length: 13
CDR3: CASSAIRGTEAFF

J: TRBJ2-4
D: -
V: TRBV2
length: 15
CDR3: CASTVTDLAKNIQYF

J: TRBJ1-1
D: -
V: TRBV12-3/TRBV12-4
length: 16
CDR3: CASTHSRAGPNTEAFF

J: TRBJ2-2
D: -
V: TRBV11-2
length: 13
CDR3: CASTHTDTGELFF

J: TRBJ2-5
D: TRBD1
V: TRBV20-1
length: 12
CDR3: CSADREQETQYF

J: TRBJ1-2
D: TRBD1
V: TRBV12-3/TRBV12-4
length: 15
CDR3: CASSPWDRDRSGYTF

J: TRBJ2-3
D: -
V: TRBV7-2
length: 14
CDR3: CASSLSRLTDTQYF

J: TRBJ1-2
D: -
V: TRBV19
length: 14
CDR3: CASSIRTVNYGYTF

J: TRBJ1-1
D: -
V: TRBV19
length: 14
CDR3: CASSIERGPAEAFF

J: TRBJ2-5
D: -
V: TRBV20-1
length: 15
CDR3: CSARRSGTGQETQYF

J: TRBJ1-3
D: -
V: TRBV6-5
length: 12
CDR3: CASSPTGNTIYF

J: TRBJ2-5
D: -
V: TRBV15
length: 13
CDR3: CATSRVGQETQYF

J: TRBJ2-5
D: TRBD2
V: TRBV15
length: 16
CDR3: CATSDGLAGDGKTQYF

J: TRBJ2-7
D: -
V: TRBV12-3/TRBV12-4
length: 14
CDR3: CASSVGSSSYEQYF

J: TRBJ2-6
D: TRBD1
V: TRBV11-1
length: 18
CDR3: CASSLPPTGVSGANVLTF

J: TRBJ2-4
D: -
V: TRBV5-5
length: 15
CDR3: CASSDGPLAKNIQYF

J: TRBJ2-5
D: TRBD2
V: TRBV20-1
length: 15
CDR3: CSTLAGGSSGLAQYF

J: TRBJ2-7
D: TRBD1
V: TRBV25-1
length: 15
CDR3: CASSDGTGVTYEQYF

J: TRBJ1-5
D: -
V: TRBV19
length: 16
CDR3: CASSILGRGGNQPQHF

J: TRBJ1-6
D: -
V: TRBV30
length: 13
CDR3: CASTRTENSPLHF

J: TRBJ1-2
D: TRBD1
V: TRBV30
length: 15
CDR3: CAWSRGGQGDYGYTF

J: TRBJ2-5
D: TRBD1
V: TRBV6-2/TRBV6-3
length: 19
CDR3: CASSRYRGGVGTGGETQYF

J: TRBJ2-7
D: -
V: TRBV19
length: 15
CDR3: CASSSEGFGSYEQYF

J: TRBJ2-7
D: TRBD1
V: TRBV28
length: 15
CDR3: CASRRDRNPTYEQYF

J: TRBJ2-5
D: TRBD1
V: TRBV29-1
length: 13
CDR3: CSGGQSLGETQYF

J: TRBJ2-5
D: TRBD2
V: TRBV7-9
length: 16
CDR3: CASSSGLAGVWETQYF

J: TRBJ2-3
D: TRBD2
V: TRBV6-1
length: 15
CDR3: CASSATSTYTDTQYF

J: TRBJ2-5
D: TRBD1
V: TRBV12-5
length: 15
CDR3: CASGLGQGIQETQYF

J: TRBJ2-2
D: -
V: TRBV18
length: 17
CDR3: CASSPIRAAYSTGELFF

J: TRBJ2-4
D: -
V: TRBV19
length: 14
CDR3: CASSAGRTKNIQYF

J: TRBJ1-1
D: -
V: TRBV7-9
length: 15
CDR3: CASSFSLLSNTEAFF

J: TRBJ2-2
D: -
V: TRBV9
length: 15
CDR3: CASSVGGGDTGELFF

J: TRBJ2-7
D: -
V: TRBV2
length: 15
CDR3: CASRENPHGNYEQYF

J: TRBJ1-5
D: -
V: TRBV19
length: 16
CDR3: CASSIADGGARGPQHF

J: TRBJ1-4
D: -
V: TRBV5-1
length: 13
CDR3: CASSEGQLGELFF

J: TRBJ1-1
D: -
V: TRBV28
length: 14
CDR3: CASKTVYRNTEAFF